This is a list of T cell receptor beta chains from one sample in a study of blood T cell repertoires in COVID-19. This table comes from immunoSEQ multiplex PCR, and its TCRdb copy is limited to in-frame clones, with some not included. The table includes around 300,000 clones, nearly 90% detected once. The sample comprised PBMCs or T cells enriched from blood (not recorded which). These receptors were taken from a young woman with acute COVID-19. The CDR3 runs from the conserved cysteine through the conserved F or W. The D gene is left open where the match is weak. The size entry is marked missing in some rows and otherwise reads once, few, many or a size class.

size	V	D	J	DNA	CDR3
.	TRBV11-2	TRBD2	TRBJ2-5	TGTGCCAGCAGCTTCCCTTTAGAGTCGGCGGGAGCGGGAGGGACCCAGTACTTC	CASSFPLESAGAGGTQYF
.	TRBV5-5	TRBD1	TRBJ1-1	TGTGCCAGCAGCTCGGGGGACAGCGAGACTGAAGCTTTCTTT	CASSSGDSETEAFF
.	TRBV30	TRBD1	TRBJ2-6	TGTGCCTGGAGTGGAGGGACAGGGGGTGCTTTTTCTGGGGCCAACGTCCTGACTTTC	CAWSGGTGGAFSGANVLTF
once	TRBV9	.	TRBJ2-7	TGTGCCAGCAGCGTCAAGAGGGGGTCCGAGCAGTACTTC	CASSVKRGSEQYF
.	TRBV5-1	TRBD1	TRBJ1-4	TGCGCCAGCAGCATAGGGACAGCAACTAATGAAAAACTGTTTTTT	CASSIGTATNEKLFF
.	TRBV7-9	TRBD1	TRBJ1-2	TGTGCCAGCAGCTCTCAGGGGGACTATGGCTACACCTTC	CASSSQGDYGYTF
.	TRBV13	.	TRBJ2-7	TGTGCCAGCAGCCTGGGGCGGAACTCCTACGAGCAGTACTTC	CASSLGRNSYEQYF
.	TRBV19	.	TRBJ2-7	TGTGCCAGTAACCCCAGCGTTGGGGCTTCCTACGAGCAGTACTTC	CASNPSVGASYEQYF
.	TRBV9	TRBD2	TRBJ2-7	TGTGCCAGCAGCGAAGAGCGGGGCCCTTTCTACGAGCAGTACTTC	CASSEERGPFYEQYF
.	TRBV28	.	TRBJ2-5	TGTGCCAGCCAGGGCGAAGAGACCCAGTACTTC	CASQGEETQYF